This is a list of T cell receptor beta chains from one sample in a study of Graves' ophthalmopathy and Graves' hyperthyroidism. TCRdb re-called the multiplex PCR reads with MiXCR, one entry per CDR3 protein. The sample consists of over a million distinct CDR3 sequences, roughly 35% of them appearing once. Material for sequencing was peripheral blood or thyroid tissue (not recorded which). Receptor source: an adult man with Graves' hyperthyroidism. Each CDR3 is given with its conserved first and last residue. A D gene is named only where the DNA matches it firmly. Rows give clone size only sometimes, using once, few, many, or a class for an expanded clone.

abundance	d_gene	v_gene	j_gene	CDR3nt	CDR3aa
few	.	TRBV7-2	TRBJ2-7	TGTGCCAGCAGCGGGACCTTAGGGTCCTACGAGCAGTACTTC	CASSGTLGSYEQYF
.	TRBD2	TRBV18	TRBJ2-7	TGTGCCAGCTCACCAGAGTATAGCGGGAGGACGTACGAGCAGTACTTC	CASSPEYSGRTYEQYF
few	.	TRBV7-2	TRBJ1-1	TGTGCCAGCAGCTTGGGGGGTTCGGGAGAAGCTTTCTTT	CASSLGGSGEAFF
.	.	TRBV2	TRBJ2-7	TGTGCCAGCAGTGAAGGGGGTGGGTATAGAACCCTCGGGCAGTACTTC	CASSEGGGYRTLGQYF
.	.	TRBV7-2	TRBJ1-6	TGTGCCAGCAGCTCTCCTACTATCAATTCACCCCTCCACTTT	CASSSPTINSPLHF
many	.	TRBV7-3	TRBJ2-5	TGTGCCAGCAGCTCAGACGGGCAGTTCGGGACCCAGTACTTC	CASSSDGQFGTQYF
.	TRBD2	TRBV10-3	TRBJ2-7	TGTGCCATCAGTGAGGGGGGGGAAGGCTACGAGCAGTACTTC	CAISEGGEGYEQYF
many	.	TRBV20-1	TRBJ1-4	TGCAGTGCTAGCGCTCAGGGAGGCGAAAAACTGTTTTTT	CSASAQGGEKLFF
many	TRBD1	TRBV7-9	TRBJ2-5	TGTGCCAGCAACAGGGGCAGGGGGGAGACCCAGTACTTC	CASNRGRGETQYF
.	.	TRBV3-1	TRBJ1-5	TGTGCCAGCAGCCAAGTTACAGGGCTCCCTCAGCCCCAGCATTTT	CASSQVTGLPQPQHF
.	TRBD2	TRBV28	TRBJ2-7	TGTGCCAGCAGTTTCTTCAGCGGGAGTGCCTACGAGCAGTACTTC	CASSFFSGSAYEQYF
many	.	TRBV10-2	TRBJ2-2	TGCGCCAGCAGTGAAGCGAAACGCGGGGAGCTGTTTTTT	CASSEAKRGELFF
few	.	TRBV11-3	TRBJ1-3	TGTGCCAGCAGCTTAATCCGGACATCGAGCTCTGGAAACACCATATATTTT	CASSLIRTSSSGNTIYF
many	.	TRBV10-3	TRBJ1-5	TGTGCCATCAGTGCGATGATAGGGGTCTCCGAGCCCCAGCATTTT	CAISAMIGVSEPQHF
.	TRBD1	TRBV20-1	TRBJ2-6	TGCAGTGCTGACAGGGGGCTAGGGGCCAACGTCCTGACTTTC	CSADRGLGANVLTF
many	.	TRBV10-3	TRBJ1-5	TGTGCCATCAGTGAGTCGACGAGCTCGGGGCCCGGGCAGCCCCAGCATTTT	CAISESTSSGPGQPQHF
.	.	TRBV7-8	TRBJ1-5	TGTGCCAGCAGCTTAGATTCGGGGTTTAGCAATCAGCCCCAGCATTTT	CASSLDSGFSNQPQHF
once	.	TRBV7-6	TRBJ2-7	TGTGCTACAAGCCCAGCTAAAACCTACGAGCAGTACTTC	CATSPAKTYEQYF
.	TRBD2	TRBV7-2	TRBJ2-3	TGTGCCAGCAGCTTAGCGGTTCGTGTGACTAGCGGGGGGGCTAGCACAGATACGCAGTATTTT	CASSLAVRVTSGGASTDTQYF
many	.	TRBV20-1	TRBJ1-2	TGCAGTGCTAGAGATTACATGGGTTATGGCTACACCTTC	CSARDYMGYGYTF
.	.	TRBV6-5	TRBJ1-2	TGTGCCAGCAGTTCGTCCCCAAGCTCCTATGGCTACACCTTC	CASSSSPSSYGYTF
once	.	TRBV10-3	TRBJ2-2	TGTGCCATGAGGGGGCCTGGGGGGACCGGGGAGCTGTTTTTT	CAMRGPGGTGELFF
.	TRBD2	TRBV12-3/TRBV12-4	TRBJ2-5	TGTGCCAGCAGTCGGTTGGGGACGGGGGGAGGAGAGACCCAGTACTTC	CASSRLGTGGGETQYF
few	.	TRBV7-7	TRBJ2-5	TGTGCTAGCAGCTCCACCCGATCGGATGAAGCGACCCAGTACTTC	CASSSTRSDEATQYF
many	TRBD1	TRBV7-2	TRBJ1-6	TGTGCCAGCAGCTTAGTGGGACAGGAGTCACCCCTCCACTTT	CASSLVGQESPLHF
.	.	TRBV11-2	TRBJ2-7	TGTGCCAGCAGCTTCGGTGGTATAGCACACGAGCAGTACTTC	CASSFGGIAHEQYF
.	.	TRBV2	TRBJ1-6	TGTGCCAGCAAGCCACCCCTCCACTTT	CASKPPLHF
many	.	TRBV20-1	TRBJ2-7	TGCAGTGTGGGCCCCTCGGGGGCGGGACCCTACGAGCAGTACTTC	CSVGPSGAGPYEQYF
few	.	TRBV7-9	TRBJ1-4	TGTGCCAGCAGCTTAATTTCCTTGGGGGGCCAAAAACTGTTTTTT	CASSLISLGGQKLFF
many	.	TRBV6-5	TRBJ2-2	TGTGCCAGCAAAGACACCGGGGAGCTGTTTTTT	CASKDTGELFF
few	.	TRBV9	TRBJ2-7	TGTGCCAGCAGCCCGCGGGTTTCCGTGGGCGAGCAGTACTTC	CASSPRVSVGEQYF
.	.	TRBV20-1	TRBJ1-6	TGCAGTGCTAGAGCCCTGGGGGGTAATTCACCCCTCCACTTT	CSARALGGNSPLHF